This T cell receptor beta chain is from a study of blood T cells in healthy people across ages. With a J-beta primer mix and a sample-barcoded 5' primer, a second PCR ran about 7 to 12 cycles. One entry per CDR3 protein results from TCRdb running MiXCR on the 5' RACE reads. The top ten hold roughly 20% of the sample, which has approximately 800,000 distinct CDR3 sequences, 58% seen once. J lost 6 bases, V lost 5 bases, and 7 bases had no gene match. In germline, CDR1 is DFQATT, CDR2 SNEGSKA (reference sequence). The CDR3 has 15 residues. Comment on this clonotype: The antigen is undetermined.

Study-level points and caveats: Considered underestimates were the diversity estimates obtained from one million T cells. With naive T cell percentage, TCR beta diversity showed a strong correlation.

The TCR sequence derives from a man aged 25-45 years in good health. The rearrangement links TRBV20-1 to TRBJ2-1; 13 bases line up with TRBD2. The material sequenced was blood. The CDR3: CSADSGTSGTNEQFF. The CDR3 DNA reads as TGCAGTGCTGATTCGGGGACTAGCGGGACCAATGAGCAGTTCTTC.